The clone carrying this TCR delta chain was observed a handful of times. V shed 0 bases and J 5 bases; nucleotides not matched to a gene: 7. The CDR3 sequence is 16 residues long. Germline-derived CDR1 and CDR2 are TSWWSYY and QGS. These data originate in a study of gamma-delta T cells after stem cell transplantation. TCRdb re-called the RT-PCR reads through CATT. The repertoire holds thousands of delta-chain clones, with around 21% as singletons. The chain is built from TRDV1 and TRDJ1, with 9 bases aligning to TRDD3. Sample: gamma-delta T cells. The source of this sequence is a human donor. It is not recorded whose cells these are; they may come from a transplant donor. The CDR3 DNA reads TGTGCTCTTGGGGAACTGCCCTGGGGGATTTGGGATAAACTCATCTTT. It translates to CALGELPWGIWDKLIF.